These T cell receptor beta chains were read from a single sample in a study of response to subunit inactivated influenza vaccine. TCRdb used MiXCR to reprocess the RT-PCR reads, holding one entry per CDR3 protein. This sample has about 780,000 distinct CDR3 sequences, with approximately 17% found just once. This material consisted of PBMCs from blood, taken 5 days after vaccination. Receptors were obtained from a man between 50 and 59 years old who received an inactivated influenza vaccine. Both conserved end residues are part of each CDR3. A D gene is named only where the DNA matches it firmly. The size field is filled for only some rows; it gives once, few, many or a size class.

TGCGCCAGCAGCTTGGTGGGGGAGAACTACAATGAGCAGTTCTTC CASSLVGENYNEQFF few 15 TRBJ2-1 TRBV5-1 .
. CASVGPGRSYGYTF few 14 TRBJ1-2 TRBV6-1 .
TGCGCCAGCAGCTTGTCCCCGGGGACAGGGCATGAGACCCAGTACTTC CASSLSPGTGHETQYF few 16 TRBJ2-5 TRBV5-1 TRBD1
TGCGCCAGCAGTTCGTGGGGCCTACGCACAGATACGCAGTATTTT CASSSWGLRTDTQYF . 15 TRBJ2-3 TRBV10-2 .
TGTGCCAGCAGTTTAGCGCTAAGAGGGGAGCAGTTCTTC CASSLALRGEQFF . 13 TRBJ2-1 TRBV12-3/TRBV12-4 .
TGTGCCAGCAGCGTATCGCTAGCGCAGTACAATGAGCAGTTCTTC CASSVSLAQYNEQFF few 15 TRBJ2-1 TRBV9 .
TGTGCCACCAGTGTGGCTAGCGTCGACAATGAGCAGTTCTTC CATSVASVDNEQFF many 14 TRBJ2-1 TRBV24-1 .
TGTGCCAGCAGCCTATCGCGGGGCCTCACAGATACGCAGTATTTT CASSLSRGLTDTQYF few 15 TRBJ2-3 TRBV6-1 .
TGCAGCGTTGGAGAAGGGCTCTATCAGCCCCAGCATTTT CSVGEGLYQPQHF many 13 TRBJ1-5 TRBV29-1 .
TGTGCCAGCAGATCCGGGACTGACGTCTCTGGAAACACCATATATTTT CASRSGTDVSGNTIYF many 16 TRBJ1-3 TRBV7-2 .
TGCAGCGCCGCGGGGGGAAACACTGAAGCTTTCTTT CSAAGGNTEAFF many 12 TRBJ1-1 TRBV29-1 .
TGTGCCACCAGTGATTTGGGGGACACCGGGGAGCTGTTTTTT CATSDLGDTGELFF few 14 TRBJ2-2 TRBV24-1 .
TGTGCCAGCAGTTCCGACCAGGGGACCCTCTCCTACAATGAGCAGTTCTTC CASSSDQGTLSYNEQFF . 17 TRBJ2-1 TRBV6-2/TRBV6-3 .
TGCAGTGCTAAGGGGGACACTTCCTACAATGAGCAGTTCTTC CSAKGDTSYNEQFF many 14 TRBJ2-1 TRBV20-1 .
TGTGCCAGCAGACTCTCCCGTGGGGGACCCTACGAGCAGTACTTC CASRLSRGGPYEQYF few 15 TRBJ2-7 TRBV6-2/TRBV6-3 .
TGTGCCAGCAGTTTATCCCCTACAGGTTTACTGGAGCAGTACTTC CASSLSPTGLLEQYF . 15 TRBJ2-7 TRBV28 .
TGTGCCAGCAGCTTGGGGACCGGGTTAGAGCAGTACTTC CASSLGTGLEQYF few 13 TRBJ2-7 TRBV5-8 .
TGTGCCAGCAGTTCGGGACTAGCGGGAGGCGCGTACTTC CASSSGLAGGAYF few 13 TRBJ2-4 TRBV27 TRBD2
TGTGCCAGCAGCCTTCGACTAGCCCGACCCAACACCGGGGAGCTGTTTTTT CASSLRLARPNTGELFF . 17 TRBJ2-2 TRBV14 TRBD2
TGTGCCATCAGTGAGAGACAGGGCTCGAATGAGCAGTTCTTC CAISERQGSNEQFF . 14 TRBJ2-1 TRBV10-3 TRBD1
TGTGCCAGCACCCTAGGGGGTTACCGTTACGAGCAGTACTTC CASTLGGYRYEQYF . 14 TRBJ2-7 TRBV11-2 .
TGTGCCAGCAGTCCAAATGGGGGGCGAACTGAAGCTTTCTTT CASSPNGGRTEAFF . 14 TRBJ1-1 TRBV12-3/TRBV12-4 .
TGCAGTGCTAGACAAATAGCGGGAGGGACCTACAATGAGCAGTTCTTC CSARQIAGGTYNEQFF . 16 TRBJ2-1 TRBV20-1 TRBD2
TGTGCCAGCTCACAAGGGACTAGCGGGGCCGAGCAGTTCTTC CASSQGTSGAEQFF few 14 TRBJ2-1 TRBV18 TRBD2
TGTGCCAGCCGGACTAGCGGGACCAACAATGAGCAGTTCTTC CASRTSGTNNEQFF many 14 TRBJ2-1 TRBV12-3/TRBV12-4 TRBD2
TGTGCCAGCTCACTTTTCCCATGGTTAGACACCGGGGAGCTGTTTTTT CASSLFPWLDTGELFF . 16 TRBJ2-2 TRBV18 .
TGTGCCAGCAGCTTAGGCGTACGTCGGCAGTTCTTC CASSLGVRRQFF many 12 TRBJ2-1 TRBV7-2 .
TGCAGTGCTGCAGGGAGCGGTGAGCAGTTCTTC CSAAGSGEQFF . 11 TRBJ2-1 TRBV20-1 .
TGCAGTGCTAGAGATCCTAGAAGGGAGACCCAGTACTTC CSARDPRRETQYF few 13 TRBJ2-5 TRBV20-1 .
TGTGCCAGCAGCTTAATTTACAGTCAAGAGACCCAGTACTTC CASSLIYSQETQYF . 14 TRBJ2-5 TRBV7-8 .
TGTGCCAGCAGTGGGAACATGAACACTGAAGCTTTCTTT CASSGNMNTEAFF many 13 TRBJ1-1 TRBV6-2/TRBV6-3 .
TGTGCCAGCAGTGTACAAGGCGATACGCAGTATTTT CASSVQGDTQYF few 12 TRBJ2-3 TRBV6-1 .
TGTGCCAGCAGCTCAGAAACAGGGGAGCAAGAGACCCAGTACTTC CASSSETGEQETQYF few 15 TRBJ2-5 TRBV7-6 TRBD1
TGTGCCAGCAGTCTCTATACCGGGACAGGTATACCCTACGAGCAGTACTTC CASSLYTGTGIPYEQYF . 17 TRBJ2-7 TRBV6-1 TRBD1
TGCGCCAGCACGATGAACAGGGGTGGAAAACTGTTTTTT CASTMNRGGKLFF . 13 TRBJ1-4 TRBV10-1 TRBD1
TGTGCCAGCAGTCCCCTAGCGGGAGGCCCCTACAATGAGCAGTTCTTC CASSPLAGGPYNEQFF . 16 TRBJ2-1 TRBV7-9 TRBD2
TGTGCCAGCAGTTCGGACGGATATACGCAGTATTTT CASSSDGYTQYF . 12 TRBJ2-3 TRBV6-6 .
TGTGCCAGCAGTTCCCCCGCCGGGGTCACAACGGAAAAACTGTTTTTT CASSSPAGVTTEKLFF few 16 TRBJ1-4 TRBV6-5 .
TGCAGTGCAAGAAGGTCGTCAGCTACTAACTATGGCTACACCTTC CSARRSSATNYGYTF . 15 TRBJ1-2 TRBV20-1 .
TGTGCCAGCAGTTCAGGTACTTCCGGGACCTACAATGAGCAGTTCTTC CASSSGTSGTYNEQFF many 16 TRBJ2-1 TRBV6-5 .
TGTGCCAGCAGCCGTACACAAGAGACCCAGTACTTC CASSRTQETQYF many 12 TRBJ2-5 TRBV5-5 .
TGTGCCAGCTCACCATTGACTAGCGGGAGGGCCGGTAATGAGCAGTTCTTC CASSPLTSGRAGNEQFF . 17 TRBJ2-1 TRBV18 TRBD2
TGTGCCAGTAGCCCGGAGAAGCCTAGCACAGATACGCAGTATTTT CASSPEKPSTDTQYF . 15 TRBJ2-3 TRBV11-2 .
TGCAGTGCTGGTGGACCTCCGGGGGAGACCCAGTACTTC CSAGGPPGETQYF . 13 TRBJ2-5 TRBV20-1 .
TGCAGCGTTGGACAGGGGTTCAATGAGCAGTTCTTC CSVGQGFNEQFF many 12 TRBJ2-1 TRBV29-1 TRBD1
TGTGCCACCAGCAGTCAGCGGCGGTACAATGAGCAGTTCTTC CATSSQRRYNEQFF . 14 TRBJ2-1 TRBV15 .
TGTGCCAGCAGCCTGTGGACTAGCGGGGGGCTAGGTATCCCCTACGAGCAGTACTTC CASSLWTSGGLGIPYEQYF few 19 TRBJ2-7 TRBV11-2 TRBD2
TGTGCCAGCAGTTACGGGTCTAGCGGGACTTTCTACGAGCAGTACTTC CASSYGSSGTFYEQYF . 16 TRBJ2-7 TRBV6-2/TRBV6-3 TRBD2
TGCAGTGCTAGAGATGAGGGCCATTGGACAGATGAGCAGTTCTTC CSARDEGHWTDEQFF . 15 TRBJ2-1 TRBV20-1 .
TGTGCCAGCACCTTGAGCGGGGCCTACGAGCAGTACTTC CASTLSGAYEQYF many 13 TRBJ2-7 TRBV5-6 TRBD2
TGTGCCAGCAGTTGGGCGGGGAATCAGCCCCAGCATTTT CASSWAGNQPQHF few 13 TRBJ1-5 TRBV28 .
TGTGCCAGCAGCCGGGAAAGTGGAAAGGAGACCCAGTACTTC CASSRESGKETQYF . 14 TRBJ2-5 TRBV5-6 .
TGTGCCAGCAGGCCCAGGGGGCGCTCCTACGAGCAGTACTTC CASRPRGRSYEQYF . 14 TRBJ2-7 TRBV12-3/TRBV12-4 TRBD1
TGTGCCAGCAGTGGCCCCTCCGGGGGGGTCAACAATGAGCAGTTCTTC CASSGPSGGVNNEQFF few 16 TRBJ2-1 TRBV6-1 TRBD2